A selection of T cell receptor beta chains follows, all from one sample in a study of shared clonotypes between healthy human individuals. Profiling relied on immunoSEQ multiplex PCR, and the TCRdb table lists in-frame clones only, not all of them. Here the sample spans roughly 1.5 million clones, 98% being singletons. The source material was naive CD4+ T cells sorted from blood. The receptor source for this set is a man between 25 and 39 years old in good health. Both conserved end residues are part of each CDR3. The D gene is left open where the match is weak. Size is stated for part of the rows, as once, few or many counts, or as a class when the clone is expanded.

>once|TRBV27|TRBD2|TRBJ2-5
TGTGCCAGCAGTTTATCGATATTACGGGGGAGGGCCGGGGAGACCCAGTACTTC
CASSLSILRGRAGETQYF
>NA|TRBV9|TRBD2|TRBJ2-1
TGTGCCAGCAGCCCCTCCGGACTAGCCAATGAGCAGTTCTTC
CASSPSGLANEQFF
>NA|TRBV4-3|NA|TRBJ2-1
TGCGCCAGCAGCCAAGATCGGGTAAGGGTATACAATGAGCAGTTCTTC
CASSQDRVRVYNEQFF
>NA|TRBV7-6|TRBD1|TRBJ2-5
TGTGCCAGCAGCCAGAAGGGACAGGCCAACCAAGAGACCCAGTACTTC
CASSQKGQANQETQYF
>NA|TRBV5-6|NA|TRBJ1-5
TGTGCCAGCAGCTTCGGGCAGGGTTGGCAGCCCCAGCATTTT
CASSFGQGWQPQHF
>NA|TRBV4-3|TRBD2|TRBJ2-7
TGCGCCAGCAGCCCCCGTTCTAGCGGGAACCCCTACGAGCAGTACTTC
CASSPRSSGNPYEQYF
>NA|TRBV5-8|TRBD2|TRBJ2-7
TGTGCCAGCAGGCCAGGACTAGCGGGGGGATGGGAGCAGTACTTC
CASRPGLAGGWEQYF
>NA|TRBV9|TRBD1|TRBJ2-3
TGTGCCAGCAGCGTACAGGGGGCGGCGGATACGCAGTATTTT
CASSVQGAADTQYF
>NA|TRBV13|TRBD1|TRBJ2-2
TGTGCCAGCAGCTTAAAATGGCCGGGGACAGCTCCCGGGGAGCTGTTTTTT
CASSLKWPGTAPGELFF
>NA|TRBV7-3|TRBD2|TRBJ2-3
TGTGCCAGCAGCTTAACGGGAGGGCCGGGTCCGGATACGCAGTATTTT
CASSLTGGPGPDTQYF
>NA|TRBV5-4|NA|TRBJ2-1
TGTGCCAGCAGCTTGACTCAGAGCTCCTACAATGAGCAGTTCTTC
CASSLTQSSYNEQFF
>NA|TRBV5-1|TRBD1|TRBJ1-1
TGCGCCAGCAGCTTGGGGGACAGGAGAAACACTGAAGCTTTCTTT
CASSLGDRRNTEAFF
>NA|TRBV11-3|TRBD2|TRBJ2-1
TGTGCCAGCAGCTTAACCCGACTAGCGGACAATAACAATGAGCAGTTCTTC
CASSLTRLADNNNEQFF
>NA|TRBV15|NA|TRBJ1-4
TGTGCCACCAGCAGACCGCCAGGGGAACTGTTTTTT
CATSRPPGELFF
>NA|TRBV28|TRBD2|TRBJ2-7
TGTGCCAGCAGGGGAGCGGGAGGGCACTACGAGCAGTACTTC
CASRGAGGHYEQYF
>NA|TRBV10-1|TRBD2|TRBJ2-5
TGCGCCAGCAGTGAGTCGACTAGCGGGACAGAGACCCAGTACTTC
CASSESTSGTETQYF